This T cell receptor beta chain is drawn from a study of blood T cell repertoires in COVID-19. Using immunoSEQ multiplex PCR, the repertoire was profiled, and TCRdb retains in-frame clones only, with some absent. This table has approximately 500,000 clones, 85% to 90% appearing once. The clonotype was recovered from a woman aged 50 to 60 with COVID-19, enrolled during active disease. Source material: peripheral blood.

CDR3 sequence (DNA): TGTGCCAGCAGTTACGGGGGGGAATCATACAATGAGCAGTTCTTC. It yields the protein CASSYGGESYNEQFF. This chain joins TRBV6-5 and TRBJ2-1; 7 bases line up with TRBD2. Per germline, CDR1 MNHEY and CDR2 SVGAGI. This CDR3 is built from 15 residues. After removal of 2 bases from V and 4 bases from J, the junction contained 5 bases not matched to a gene.